This T cell receptor beta chain was sequenced for a study of T cells in Graves' hyperthyroidism and ophthalmopathy. For the study at large: Peripheral blood was drawn at first diagnosis, prior to all treatment.

Participants, patients aged 18 to 65, had newly diagnosed hyperthyroidism with a duration under 2 months. V was pared by 0 bases and J by 15 bases, with 9 bases between. Per the germline V gene, CDR1 is GTSNPN and CDR2 is SVGIG (reference sequence). This CDR3 has 10 amino acids. From RNA transcripts, TCR beta CDR3 regions were amplified. First-round RT-PCR targeting the TCR CDR3 was performed with the HTBI primer set. TCRdb re-analysed the multiplex PCR reads in MiXCR, keeping a single row per CDR3 protein. Of about 740,000 distinct CDR3 sequences detected, 13% to 15% appear once; the ten largest clones hold 10%. This clonotype was counted only a few times.

The clonotype comes from a woman aged 18-29 years with Graves' hyperthyroidism. The sequenced sample was blood. V and J are TRBV30 and TRBJ2-1, with D unclear. In DNA, the CDR3 is TGTGCCTGGAGTGTACGTCGGTTGTTCTTC. Translated: CAWSVRRLFF. Complete variable domain (other parts from reference TRBV30 and TRBJ2-1): SQTIHQWPATLVQPVGSPLSLECTVEGTSNPNLYWYRQAAGRGLQLLFYSVGIGQISSEVPQNLSASRPQDRQFILSSKKLLLSDSGFYLCAWSVRRLFFGPGTRLTVL.